Listed below are T cell receptor beta chains from one sample, sequenced in a study of blood T cell repertoires in COVID-19. Here immunoSEQ multiplex PCR was the method, and the copy in TCRdb shows in-frame clones only, minus some. The repertoire holds approximately 170,000 clones, with more than 65% as singletons. Specimen: peripheral blood. These receptors all stem from a woman at least 80 years old with active or convalescent COVID-19. The CDR3 runs from the conserved cysteine through the conserved F or W. The D gene is left open where the match is weak. Clone size is stated in some rows and not others, as once, few, many or a class when expanded.

abundance: -
v_gene: TRBV6-5
d_gene: TRBD1
j_gene: TRBJ1-1
CDR3nt: TGTGCCAGCAGGATTGGACAGGGGAACACTGAAGCTTTCTTT
CDR3aa: CASRIGQGNTEAFF

abundance: once
v_gene: TRBV7-9
d_gene: -
j_gene: TRBJ1-5
CDR3nt: TGTGCCAGCAGCGGAGAGGTACCCCAGCCCCAGCATTTT
CDR3aa: CASSGEVPQPQHF

abundance: -
v_gene: TRBV6-4
d_gene: TRBD2
j_gene: TRBJ2-3
CDR3nt: TGTGCCAGCAGTGACGCCCTAGCGGGATTCACAGATACGCAGTATTTT
CDR3aa: CASSDALAGFTDTQYF

abundance: -
v_gene: TRBV2
d_gene: -
j_gene: TRBJ1-2
CDR3nt: TGTGCCAGCAGTTACAACAGGAGATCTAACTATGGCTACACCTTC
CDR3aa: CASSYNRRSNYGYTF

abundance: -
v_gene: TRBV7-9
d_gene: TRBD1
j_gene: TRBJ2-7
CDR3nt: TGTGCCAGCAGCTCCTGGGGACAGCTCTACGAGCAGTACTTC
CDR3aa: CASSSWGQLYEQYF

abundance: -
v_gene: TRBV5-5
d_gene: -
j_gene: TRBJ1-5
CDR3nt: TGTGCCAGCAGCCTGGACCTTTCTAGTCAGCCCCAGCATTTT
CDR3aa: CASSLDLSSQPQHF

abundance: -
v_gene: TRBV30
d_gene: TRBD2
j_gene: TRBJ2-1
CDR3nt: TGTGCCTGGAGTGTACCCGGGACTAGTAGGAGGGATGAGCAGTTCTTC
CDR3aa: CAWSVPGTSRRDEQFF

abundance: -
v_gene: TRBV10-1
d_gene: -
j_gene: TRBJ2-2
CDR3nt: TGCGCCAGCAAAGAGCGTCTAGGCGGGGAGCTGTTTTTT
CDR3aa: CASKERLGGELFF

abundance: -
v_gene: TRBV5-4
d_gene: -
j_gene: TRBJ2-1
CDR3nt: TGTGCCAGCAGCCCAGCGGCGGGGTCCTACAATGAGCAGTTCTTC
CDR3aa: CASSPAAGSYNEQFF

abundance: -
v_gene: TRBV3-1/TRBV3-2
d_gene: -
j_gene: TRBJ1-2
CDR3nt: TGTGCCAGCAGCTACGCACTTCAGGGTGGCTACACCTTC
CDR3aa: CASSYALQGGYTF

abundance: -
v_gene: TRBV28
d_gene: -
j_gene: TRBJ1-4
CDR3nt: TGTGCCAGCAGTTTCGTTGGCGAAAAACTGTTTTTT
CDR3aa: CASSFVGEKLFF

abundance: -
v_gene: TRBV28
d_gene: TRBD2
j_gene: TRBJ2-3
CDR3nt: TGTGCCAGCAGTTTAATGGGGGAGGGCTTCTCAGATACGCAGTATTTT
CDR3aa: CASSLMGEGFSDTQYF

abundance: -
v_gene: TRBV24-1
d_gene: TRBD1
j_gene: TRBJ2-5
CDR3nt: TGTGCCACCAGTGAGGGACAGGGCGCCAAGACCCAGTACTTC
CDR3aa: CATSEGQGAKTQYF

abundance: -
v_gene: TRBV7-9
d_gene: TRBD1
j_gene: TRBJ2-3
CDR3nt: TGTGCCAGCAGCCCACCCGGGACAGGGGCGACAGATACGCAGTATTTT
CDR3aa: CASSPPGTGATDTQYF

abundance: -
v_gene: TRBV19
d_gene: TRBD2
j_gene: TRBJ2-1
CDR3nt: TGTGCCAGTAGTATCGCGGGAGAAGGCTACAATGAGCAGTTCTTC
CDR3aa: CASSIAGEGYNEQFF

abundance: -
v_gene: TRBV19
d_gene: -
j_gene: TRBJ1-2
CDR3nt: TGTGTCTCAGGAACTTATAACTATGGCTACACCTTC
CDR3aa: CVSGTYNYGYTF

abundance: -
v_gene: TRBV9
d_gene: TRBD2
j_gene: TRBJ2-2
CDR3nt: TGTGCCAGCAGCGTAGAGGTAGCGGGACGGACCGGGGAGCTGTTTTTT
CDR3aa: CASSVEVAGRTGELFF

abundance: -
v_gene: TRBV4-2
d_gene: TRBD2
j_gene: TRBJ2-1
CDR3nt: TGTGCCAGCAGCCGACCACATATTTCGACTAGCGGCTCCTACAATGAGCAGTTCTTC
CDR3aa: CASSRPHISTSGSYNEQFF

abundance: -
v_gene: TRBV9
d_gene: TRBD2
j_gene: TRBJ2-1
CDR3nt: TGTGCCAGCAGCGTAGCTGAGTCTTCTAGCGGGAGGGTTGAGCAGTTCTTC
CDR3aa: CASSVAESSSGRVEQFF

abundance: once
v_gene: TRBV5-4
d_gene: -
j_gene: TRBJ2-1
CDR3nt: TGTGCCAGCAGCACTACTACTGAGCAGTTCTTC
CDR3aa: CASSTTTEQFF

abundance: once
v_gene: TRBV19
d_gene: TRBD1
j_gene: TRBJ2-7
CDR3nt: TGTGCCAGTAGTAAAAGGGGGCTTCCCCCTCTCGAGCAGTACTTC
CDR3aa: CASSKRGLPPLEQYF

abundance: -
v_gene: TRBV19
d_gene: -
j_gene: TRBJ2-1
CDR3nt: TGTGCCAGTAGTATAGCAGGTCCAACCGTCCCCTACAATGAGCAGTTCTTC
CDR3aa: CASSIAGPTVPYNEQFF

abundance: once
v_gene: TRBV5-1
d_gene: TRBD2
j_gene: TRBJ2-2
CDR3nt: TGCGCCAGCGAGCCCCTAGCGGGAGGAAACACCGGGGAGCTGTTTTTT
CDR3aa: CASEPLAGGNTGELFF

abundance: -
v_gene: TRBV19
d_gene: -
j_gene: TRBJ2-4
CDR3nt: TGTGCCAGTGGAGGGGCCGGGACAGAGGAAAAAAACATTCAGTACTTC
CDR3aa: CASGGAGTEEKNIQYF

abundance: once
v_gene: TRBV19
d_gene: -
j_gene: TRBJ1-1
CDR3nt: TGTGCCAGTAGTGTTAACATTAACACTGAAGCTTTCTTT
CDR3aa: CASSVNINTEAFF

abundance: once
v_gene: TRBV5-6
d_gene: -
j_gene: TRBJ2-5
CDR3nt: TGTGCCAGCAGCTTGGAACCGGGTATCTGGGAGACCCAGTACTTC
CDR3aa: CASSLEPGIWETQYF

abundance: -
v_gene: TRBV7-9
d_gene: -
j_gene: TRBJ2-3
CDR3nt: TGTGCCAGCAGCTTAGCGGAGGTTGGCGGATTCACAGATACGCAGTATTTT
CDR3aa: CASSLAEVGGFTDTQYF

abundance: -
v_gene: TRBV2
d_gene: TRBD2
j_gene: TRBJ2-2
CDR3nt: TGTGCCAGCAGCGAACAGGGACTAGCGTCGGGCGGGGAGCTGTTTTTT
CDR3aa: CASSEQGLASGGELFF

abundance: -
v_gene: TRBV28
d_gene: TRBD1
j_gene: TRBJ2-2
CDR3nt: TGTGCCAGCAGAACAGGACAGGCTTACACCGGGGAGCTGTTTTTT
CDR3aa: CASRTGQAYTGELFF

abundance: -
v_gene: TRBV9
d_gene: -
j_gene: TRBJ2-7
CDR3nt: TGTGCCAGCAGCACCACCACGGGGTCCTACGAGCAGTACTTC
CDR3aa: CASSTTTGSYEQYF

abundance: -
v_gene: TRBV2
d_gene: TRBD1
j_gene: TRBJ1-2
CDR3nt: TGTGCCAGCATACGACAGGGCCTGTTGCCTAACTATGGCTACACCTTC
CDR3aa: CASIRQGLLPNYGYTF

abundance: once
v_gene: TRBV25-1
d_gene: -
j_gene: TRBJ1-2
CDR3nt: TGTGCCAGCAGTGAAGCAGGCAGGGACTATGGCTACACCTTC
CDR3aa: CASSEAGRDYGYTF

abundance: -
v_gene: TRBV5-1
d_gene: -
j_gene: TRBJ1-1
CDR3nt: TGCGCCAGCAGCCTGAGGGCCAGAACTGAAGCTTTCTTT
CDR3aa: CASSLRARTEAFF

abundance: -
v_gene: TRBV11-2
d_gene: TRBD1
j_gene: TRBJ1-2
CDR3nt: TGTGCCAGCAGCTTAGATGACAGGGTTGGCTACACCTTC
CDR3aa: CASSLDDRVGYTF

abundance: -
v_gene: TRBV5-1
d_gene: -
j_gene: TRBJ2-3
CDR3nt: TGCGCCAGCAGCCAAGGGACTCCTGGCACAGATACGCAGTATTTT
CDR3aa: CASSQGTPGTDTQYF

abundance: -
v_gene: TRBV19
d_gene: TRBD2
j_gene: TRBJ2-1
CDR3nt: TGTGCCAGTAGTATAGATCATGCTAGCGGGACGTACAATGAGCAGTTCTTC
CDR3aa: CASSIDHASGTYNEQFF

abundance: -
v_gene: TRBV2
d_gene: -
j_gene: TRBJ1-1
CDR3nt: TGTGCCAGCAGTAGCGACCGGGGAATGAACACTGAAGCTTTCTTT
CDR3aa: CASSSDRGMNTEAFF

abundance: -
v_gene: TRBV18
d_gene: TRBD2
j_gene: TRBJ2-1
CDR3nt: TGTGCCAGCTCACCACTACAGACTAGCCCGTTCCACAATGAGCAGTTCTTC
CDR3aa: CASSPLQTSPFHNEQFF

abundance: -
v_gene: TRBV2
d_gene: TRBD1
j_gene: TRBJ1-1
CDR3nt: TGTGCCAGTGACAGGGAGAACACTGAAGCTTTCTTT
CDR3aa: CASDRENTEAFF

abundance: -
v_gene: TRBV15
d_gene: -
j_gene: TRBJ2-7
CDR3nt: TGTGCCACCAGCAGAGACGTCACGGACGAGCAGTACTTC
CDR3aa: CATSRDVTDEQYF

abundance: -
v_gene: TRBV6-5
d_gene: TRBD1
j_gene: TRBJ1-1
CDR3nt: TGTGCCAGCAGAGGAACGGACAGGGGGAACACTGAAGCTTTCTTT
CDR3aa: CASRGTDRGNTEAFF

abundance: -
v_gene: TRBV6-2/TRBV6-3
d_gene: -
j_gene: TRBJ2-3
CDR3nt: TGTGCCAGCAGCTCTGACTCCGACACAGATACGCAGTATTTT
CDR3aa: CASSSDSDTDTQYF

abundance: -
v_gene: TRBV5-8
d_gene: TRBD2
j_gene: TRBJ2-1
CDR3nt: TGTGCCAGCAGGTATCCGGGACTAGCGGCCAATGAGCAGTTCTTC
CDR3aa: CASRYPGLAANEQFF

abundance: -
v_gene: TRBV18
d_gene: -
j_gene: TRBJ2-2
CDR3nt: TGTGCCAGCTCACCACAAACAGGGCTCGGGACCGGGGAGCTGTTTTTT
CDR3aa: CASSPQTGLGTGELFF

abundance: -
v_gene: TRBV30
d_gene: -
j_gene: TRBJ1-3
CDR3nt: TGTGCCTGGAGTCTCCTCGGGAACCTGGGAAACACCATATATTTT
CDR3aa: CAWSLLGNLGNTIYF

abundance: few
v_gene: TRBV12-3/TRBV12-4
d_gene: -
j_gene: TRBJ2-5
CDR3nt: TGTGCCAGCAGTTTGCGGGAGACCCAGTACTTC
CDR3aa: CASSLRETQYF

abundance: once
v_gene: TRBV5-5
d_gene: -
j_gene: TRBJ1-5
CDR3nt: TGTGCCAGCAGCCTTGGACAGTTCAATCAGCCCCAGCATTTT
CDR3aa: CASSLGQFNQPQHF

abundance: few
v_gene: TRBV9
d_gene: TRBD1
j_gene: TRBJ2-7
CDR3nt: TGTGCCAGCAGCGTAGGGGGACAGATTTCCTACGAGCAGTACTTC
CDR3aa: CASSVGGQISYEQYF

abundance: once
v_gene: TRBV9
d_gene: TRBD1
j_gene: TRBJ2-5
CDR3nt: TGTGCCAGCAGCGACCTAGGGACAGGGGCCCAAGAGACCCAGTACTTC
CDR3aa: CASSDLGTGAQETQYF

abundance: -
v_gene: TRBV5-1
d_gene: -
j_gene: TRBJ1-1
CDR3nt: TGCGCCAGCAGCCAGAACGGGAGGACTGAAGCTTTCTTT
CDR3aa: CASSQNGRTEAFF

abundance: -
v_gene: TRBV2
d_gene: -
j_gene: TRBJ2-3
CDR3nt: TGTGCCAGCAACCAGGGCACAGATACGCAGTATTTT
CDR3aa: CASNQGTDTQYF

abundance: -
v_gene: TRBV18
d_gene: -
j_gene: TRBJ1-2
CDR3nt: TGTGCCAGCTCACCAACGCTGGACAGATCCTATGGCTACACCTTC
CDR3aa: CASSPTLDRSYGYTF

abundance: -
v_gene: TRBV27
d_gene: TRBD1
j_gene: TRBJ2-5
CDR3nt: TGTGCCAGCAGTCCTTGGGACAGGGGAGAGACCCAGTACTTC
CDR3aa: CASSPWDRGETQYF

abundance: once
v_gene: TRBV5-1
d_gene: -
j_gene: TRBJ2-5
CDR3nt: TGCGCCAGCAGCTTGATGGGTACGGGGCAAGAGACCCAGTACTTC
CDR3aa: CASSLMGTGQETQYF

abundance: -
v_gene: TRBV2
d_gene: -
j_gene: TRBJ2-1
CDR3nt: TGTGCCAGCAGTGAACTAGGAACCTTGGAGCAGTTCTTC
CDR3aa: CASSELGTLEQFF

abundance: once
v_gene: TRBV19
d_gene: TRBD1
j_gene: TRBJ1-1
CDR3nt: TGTGCCAGTAGCCGCCGGGACAGGGGATGGGTTGGACGCGTGGGCACTGAAGCTTTCTTT
CDR3aa: CASSRRDRGWVGRVGTEAFF

abundance: -
v_gene: TRBV28
d_gene: -
j_gene: TRBJ1-2
CDR3nt: TGTGCCAGCAGTTTACCCGGGGGGGTCGATGGCTACACCTTC
CDR3aa: CASSLPGGVDGYTF